One and the same sample provided the 17 T cell receptor beta chains below, sequenced in a study of human T cells and chemical hapten exposure. TCRdb reanalysed the RACE reads using MiXCR and keeps one entry per CDR3 protein. The sample contains 300,000 to 400,000 distinct CDR3 sequences, around 7% of which appear only once. Time point indicated: patch test 1, 2 weeks after DPC sensitization. Noted treatment: therapeutic diphenylcyclopropenone sensitization with weekly scalp DPC. Specimen: whole blood, collected in connection with sensitization to the hapten diphenylcyclopropenone (DPC). All receptors come from a woman aged 18-35 years with alopecia areata. Some clones in this sample may be carry-over from other donors' samples.

This clonotype has at least ten counts. The chain uses TRBV7-9 and TRBJ2-7; D remains ambiguous. Germline assignment: CDR1 SEHNR and CDR2 FQNEAQ (reference sequence). This CDR3 spans 12 amino acids. V gave up 6 bases and J gave up 4 bases, with 10 bases separating them. The CDR3 region has the DNA TGTGCCAGCAGTCTGCAAATGTACGAGCAGTACTTC. Translation gives CASSLQMYEQYF.

The CDR3 region has the DNA TGCGCCAGCAGCCAGTTACAGGGGAGTAATGAAAAACTGTTTTTT. This translates into CASSQLQGSNEKLFF. The J gene is TRBJ1-4, the V gene TRBV4-3, with TRBD1 matching 7 bases. The trim removed 3 bases at V and 4 bases at J, leaving 5 bases unmatched. The CDR3 is 15 amino acids. Germline loops: CDR1 LGHNA, CDR2 YSLEER.

This clonotype has just a few counts. The J gene is TRBJ2-3, the V gene TRBV6-5; D is ambiguous. V gave up 4 bases and J gave up 0 bases, with 11 bases separating them. In germline, CDR1 is MNHEY, CDR2 SVGAGI. The CDR3 is 15 amino acids. CDR3 coding DNA: TGTGCCAGCAGTTCACGGGTCCTTAGCACAGATACGCAGTATTTT. Translation: CASSSRVLSTDTQYF.

This clonotype was counted between two and nine times. This chain uses TRBV5-6 with TRBJ1-1, with D perhaps TRBD1 (5 bases). The CDR3 loop spans 13 amino acids. Germline V gene data show CDR1 as SGHDT and CDR2 as YYEEEE. V shed 5 bases and J shed 10 bases, with 18 bases lying between them. The CDR3 is CASRTRDGYRAFF. The CDR3 DNA sequence: TGTGCCAGCAGGACCCGGGACGGTTACAGAGCTTTCTTT.

This clonotype showed up just once. J is TRBJ1-5 and V is TRBV5-5, with unresolved D. Germline V gene sequence: CDR1 SGHKS, CDR2 YYEKEE (reference sequence). V was trimmed by 0 bases and J by 3 bases, leaving 7 bases between them. The CDR3 runs to 14 residues. CDR3 DNA: TGTGCCAGCAGCTTGGAGGCGATCAATCAGCCCCAGCATTTT. Residues: CASSLEAINQPQHF.

This clonotype was counted many times. The chain uses TRBV20-1 and TRBJ2-3; D remains ambiguous. V lost 4 bases and J lost 5, with 13 bases in between. This CDR3 is 13 amino acids long. Germline V gene sequence: CDR1 DFQATT, CDR2 SNEGSKA (reference sequence). CDR3 amino acids: CSATPAFGDTQYF. Here the CDR3 DNA reads TGCAGTGCTACGCCTGCTTTCGGAGATACGCAGTATTTT.

V and J are TRBV5-1 and TRBJ1-1, with D tentatively TRBD1 (6 bases). The CDR3 loop spans 14 amino acids. Germline CDR1 SGHRS, CDR2 YFSETQ. Deletions cut 8 bases from V and 4 bases from J, with 18 bases between. The CDR3 DNA sequence: TGCGCCAGTTGCTCAGGGGAGAGAGGCACTGAAGCTTTCTTT. Encoded protein: CASCSGERGTEAFF. The variable domain in full, completed from reference TRBV5-1 and TRBJ1-1, reads KAGVTQTPRYLIKTRGQQVTLSCSPISGHRSVSWYQQTPGQGLQFLFEYFSETQRNKGNFPGRFSGRQFSNSRSEMNVSTLELGDSALYLCASCSGERGTEAFFGQGTRLTVV.

This clonotype was detected many times. CDR3 in DNA: TGTGCCAGCAGTTTATCGGGCGATGTCACTGAAGCTTTCTTT. Its translation is CASSLSGDVTEAFF. The J gene is TRBJ1-1, the V gene TRBV12-3 or TRBV12-4; the D is unclear. The CDR3 spans 14 residues. The ends were cut back, 2 bases at V and 4 bases at J, with 11 bases in the middle.

This clonotype was counted at least ten times. This sequence joins TRBV6-2 or TRBV6-3 and TRBJ2-4; unclear D gene. The length of the CDR3 is 15 residues. V was trimmed by 4 bases and J by 0 bases, leaving 10 bases between them. From germline, CDR1 is MNHEY and CDR2 SVGEGT. The CDR3 DNA reads TGTGCCAGCAGTTTCAGAGGATTAGCCAAAAACATTCAGTACTTC. Its protein product is CASSFRGLAKNIQYF.

This clonotype has a count of ten or more. This chain joins TRBV3-1 and TRBJ1-1; no clear D. Trimming removed 3 bases from V and 1 base from J, with 6 bases in between. Germline values: CDR1 LGHDT, CDR2 YNNKEL (reference sequence). This CDR3 has 13 amino acids. This chain's CDR3 is CASSHYRNTEAFF. The DNA of the CDR3 is TGTGCCAGCAGCCATTACAGGAACACTGAAGCTTTCTTT.

Concerning this clonotype: A much larger clone lies one base from this, so it may be a read error. The conserved phenylalanine or tryptophan normally closing the CDR3 is absent here, so this likely arose from a read error. The chain carries TRBV2 and TRBJ2-2; no clear D. CDR3 length equals 14 residues. Germline CDR1 reads SNHLY; CDR2 reads FYNNEI. V was clipped by 6 bases and J by 6 bases, with 14 bases between them. CDR3 bases: TGTGCCAGCAGGCGGAGCCCGATCGCCGGGGAGCTGTTTCTT. Its translation: CASRRSPIAGELFL.

This clonotype was seen at least ten times. V gene TRBV4-3 combines with J gene TRBJ1-6, with D maybe TRBD1 (5 bases). CDR3 size: 15 residues. The ends were cut back, 0 bases at V and 7 bases at J, with 10 bases in the middle. Looked up from germline, CDR1 is LGHNA and CDR2 is YSLEER. CDR3 residues: CASSQEWGGNSPLHF. The CDR3 DNA follows: TGCGCCAGCAGCCAAGAATGGGGGGGAAATTCACCCCTCCACTTT.

The V call is TRBV7-2, the J call TRBJ2-1; 8 bases are shared with TRBD2. Per germline, CDR1 SGHTA and CDR2 FQGNSA. J was trimmed by 2 bases and V by 3 bases; bases with no gene match: 3. The CDR3 consists of 15 residues. The chain's CDR3 is CASSFHGGAYNEQFF. The CDR3 bases are TGTGCCAGCAGCTTTCACGGGGGGGCCTACAATGAGCAGTTCTTC.

The chain joins TRBV21-1 to TRBJ1-5. TRBV21-1 is a pseudogene. This CDR3 has 15 amino acids. The CDR3 reads CASSKDGYRNQPQHF. The CDR3 DNA reads as TGTGCCAGCAGCAAAGATGGGTATAGAAATCAGCCCCAGCATTTT.

In this sample, this clonotype turned up many times. The chain couples TRBV10-3 to TRBJ2-1, with 9 bases fitting TRBD2. Germline-derived CDR1 and CDR2 are ENHRY and SYGVKD. J gave up 3 bases and V 1 base, and 4 bases lay outside the gene matches. This CDR3 comprises 16 residues. The CDR3 sequence is CAISELAGGNYNEQFF. The CDR3 nucleotides read TGTGCCATCAGTGAGTTGGCGGGGGGGAACTACAATGAGCAGTTCTTC.

This clonotype was seen ten or more times. V usage is TRBV4-1 and J usage is TRBJ2-3; D remains unclear. V lost 1 base, J lost 4 bases, and 6 bases lay in between. This CDR3 region has 13 residues. Germline CDR1 is MGHRA and CDR2 is YSYEKL. CDR3 sequence (DNA): TGCGCCAGCAGCCAAGCTGGGGCAGATACGCAGTATTTT. As protein: CASSQAGADTQYF.

In its sample, this clonotype was seen a few times. The V call is TRBV6-2 or TRBV6-3, the J call TRBJ1-6; the match to TRBD1 covers 7 bases. V shed 4 bases, J shed 10 bases, and the junction held 7 bases outside the gene matches. This CDR3 spans 14 amino acids. Germline V gives CDR1 MNHEY, CDR2 SVGEGT. The CDR3 here is CASSLQGFESPLHF. CDR3 coding DNA: TGTGCCAGCAGTTTACAGGGGTTTGAATCACCCCTCCACTTT.